These T cell receptor beta chains were read from a single sample in a study of blood T cell repertoires in COVID-19. Some clones are missing from TCRdb's copy, which holds only in-frame ones; the method was immunoSEQ multiplex PCR. The sample shows approximately 210,000 clones, approximately 80% of them seen only once. Sequenced: PBMCs or T cells enriched from blood (not recorded which). The receptors originated from a man between 40 and 49 years old who had recovered from COVID-19. Both conserved end residues are part of each CDR3. Each record gives: CDR3 DNA, CDR3 protein, CDR3 length, D gene, J gene, V gene, clone size. D genes are given only for firm matches. Clone size is not always given. Where it is, it says once, few, many or a class for expanded clones.

TGTGCCAGCAGTTTAATACAGGCCGCTGGAAACACCATATATTTT | CASSLIQAAGNTIYF | 15 | NA | TRBJ1-3 | TRBV28 | NA
TGCGCCAGCAGCCTCGGGACTTCTTTATCTGGAAACACCATATATTTT | CASSLGTSLSGNTIYF | 16 | NA | TRBJ1-3 | TRBV5-1 | NA
TGTGCCACCAGCAGAGTTGTTGGGCAGAACAATCAGCCCCAGCATTTT | CATSRVVGQNNQPQHF | 16 | NA | TRBJ1-5 | TRBV15 | NA
TGTGCCAGCAGTTTAGGCAGGTTCACCGGGGAGCTGTTTTTT | CASSLGRFTGELFF | 14 | NA | TRBJ2-2 | TRBV28 | NA
TGTGCCACCAAACCCCCCGACCTGATAGACAAGAACACTGAAGCTTTCTTT | CATKPPDLIDKNTEAFF | 17 | NA | TRBJ1-1 | TRBV2 | NA
TGTGCCAGCAGCTTTCCGGGACTAGCGGAGGTCCCCTACAATGAGCAGTTCTTC | CASSFPGLAEVPYNEQFF | 18 | TRBD2 | TRBJ2-1 | TRBV7-2 | NA
TGCGCCAGCAGTCCGGAGAACTATGGCTACACCTTC | CASSPENYGYTF | 12 | NA | TRBJ1-2 | TRBV5-1 | NA
TGTGCCAGCAGCCAAGGTCCCGGGACAGGGGTGAACACCATATATTTT | CASSQGPGTGVNTIYF | 16 | TRBD1 | TRBJ1-3 | TRBV3-1/TRBV3-2 | NA
TGTGCCAGCAGCTTTTGGGACACTTACGAGCAGTACTTC | CASSFWDTYEQYF | 13 | NA | TRBJ2-7 | TRBV13 | NA
TGTGCCAGCAGCTTTACAGCGGGGGGCGGGGAGACCCAGTACTTC | CASSFTAGGGETQYF | 15 | TRBD2 | TRBJ2-5 | TRBV7-2 | NA
TGTGCCAGCTCACTACTAGGACTAGCGGGGGCCGACAATGAGCAGTTCTTC | CASSLLGLAGADNEQFF | 17 | TRBD2 | TRBJ2-1 | TRBV18 | NA
TGTGCCAGCAGCTTAGAGCGGGGGAATACGCAGTATTTT | CASSLERGNTQYF | 13 | TRBD2 | TRBJ2-3 | TRBV7-2 | NA
TGTGCCAGCAGCTTAAGTGTGAGGGAGGGAGATACGCAGTATTTT | CASSLSVREGDTQYF | 15 | TRBD2 | TRBJ2-3 | TRBV7-3 | few
TGTGCCAGCAGCTGGGGACTAGCCAGTGAGACCCAGTACTTC | CASSWGLASETQYF | 14 | TRBD2 | TRBJ2-5 | TRBV7-6 | once
TGTGCCAGCAGCCCCAGGGCTTCCTACGAGCAGTACTTC | CASSPRASYEQYF | 13 | NA | TRBJ2-7 | TRBV7-9 | NA
TGTGCCAGCAGCTCCAGGCCTCAAAGCTCTGGAAACACCATATATTTT | CASSSRPQSSGNTIYF | 16 | NA | TRBJ1-3 | TRBV7-2 | NA
TGTGCCAGCAGCCTTGGTTGGGGGGGCCCCTACGAGCAGTACTTC | CASSLGWGGPYEQYF | 15 | NA | TRBJ2-7 | TRBV6-1 | once
TGTGCCAGCTCACCACCCGGGACAGGGGTTGAGGTTGGTGAAAAACTGTTTTTT | CASSPPGTGVEVGEKLFF | 18 | TRBD1 | TRBJ1-4 | TRBV18 | NA
TGTGCCAGCAGTCCCCGACAGGGGACCTATAATTCACCCCTCCACTTT | CASSPRQGTYNSPLHF | 16 | TRBD1 | TRBJ1-6 | TRBV28 | NA
TGTGCCAGCAGTGGGTTGAGGGATACGCAGTATTTT | CASSGLRDTQYF | 12 | NA | TRBJ2-3 | TRBV25-1 | NA
TGTGCCAGTACTAGCGGGCGCTCCTACGAGCAGTACTTC | CASTSGRSYEQYF | 13 | TRBD2 | TRBJ2-7 | TRBV2 | NA
TGTGCCATCAGTGAGTCAAGCGGGAGGGTAGATACGCAGTATTTT | CAISESSGRVDTQYF | 15 | TRBD2 | TRBJ2-3 | TRBV10-3 | once
TGTGCCACCAGCAGAGGAGGCCGGAGTATAGCTTTCTTT | CATSRGGRSIAFF | 13 | NA | TRBJ1-1 | TRBV15 | NA
TGTGCCATCAGGGGGACTAGCGGGAGGGCCCCAGATACGCAGTATTTT | CAIRGTSGRAPDTQYF | 16 | TRBD2 | TRBJ2-3 | TRBV10-3 | NA
TGCGCCAGCAGCTTGGAAAGCCCTAACTATGGCTACACCTTC | CASSLESPNYGYTF | 14 | NA | TRBJ1-2 | TRBV5-1 | NA
TGTGCCAGCAGCTCCGGGGGCACTGAAGCTTTCTTT | CASSSGGTEAFF | 12 | NA | TRBJ1-1 | TRBV7-3 | NA
TGTGCCTCCGGACTAGCGGGAGGGCCCGAGCAGTACTTC | CASGLAGGPEQYF | 13 | TRBD2 | TRBJ2-7 | TRBV10-3 | NA
TGTGCCACCAGCAGATCAGGGTTAAGTGAAGCTTTCTTT | CATSRSGLSEAFF | 13 | NA | TRBJ1-1 | TRBV15 | NA
TGTGCCATCAGTGAGTCCGGGACAGGGGGTTCACCCCTCCACTTT | CAISESGTGGSPLHF | 15 | TRBD1 | TRBJ1-6 | TRBV10-3 | NA
TGTGCCAGCAGCAACCCGGGACTAGAAACCGGGGAGCTGTTTTTT | CASSNPGLETGELFF | 15 | TRBD2 | TRBJ2-2 | TRBV9 | once
TGTGCCAGCAGCCCCCCGGAGACTCTCTATGGCTACACCTTC | CASSPPETLYGYTF | 14 | NA | TRBJ1-2 | TRBV28 | few
TGTGCCATCAGTGAGGGACAGCTTGGAGGTCAGCCCCAGCATTTT | CAISEGQLGGQPQHF | 15 | NA | TRBJ1-5 | TRBV10-3 | NA
TGTGCCAGCAGCTTACAGGGGGCTAATGAGCAGTTCTTC | CASSLQGANEQFF | 13 | TRBD1 | TRBJ2-1 | TRBV12-3/TRBV12-4 | NA
TGTGCCAGCAGCTTAATAACTAGCGGGGTGGATGAGCAGTTCTTC | CASSLITSGVDEQFF | 15 | TRBD2 | TRBJ2-1 | TRBV7-3 | NA
TGTGCCATTCAGGGGGCATTGGGCTACACCTTC | CAIQGALGYTF | 11 | TRBD1 | TRBJ1-2 | TRBV28 | few
TGTGCCAGCAGCTTAGGGCTAGTTAGCACAGATACGCAGTATTTT | CASSLGLVSTDTQYF | 15 | NA | TRBJ2-3 | TRBV7-2 | NA
TGTGCCAGCAGCCCCCGGGACTCTGGGGCCAACGTCCTGACTTTC | CASSPRDSGANVLTF | 15 | NA | TRBJ2-6 | TRBV4-2 | NA
TGCGCCAGCGGGACAGGGCATAGAGAGCAGTACTTC | CASGTGHREQYF | 12 | TRBD1 | TRBJ2-7 | TRBV5-1 | NA
TGCGCCAGCAGCCTGGACACCGGTTACTTAGAGAGCTATGGCTACACCTTC | CASSLDTGYLESYGYTF | 17 | NA | TRBJ1-2 | TRBV4-1 | NA
TGTGCCAGCAGTGGGATCGGGTCAGGGGGCTCACCCCTCCACTTT | CASSGIGSGGSPLHF | 15 | TRBD1 | TRBJ1-6 | TRBV25-1 | NA
TGTGCCAGCATTGGAGGATCCTATAATTCACCCCTCCACTTT | CASIGGSYNSPLHF | 14 | NA | TRBJ1-6 | TRBV28 | NA
TGTGCCAGCAGCTTCGGTGGGAGCTCTGGAAACACCATATATTTT | CASSFGGSSGNTIYF | 15 | NA | TRBJ1-3 | TRBV7-9 | NA
TGTGCCAGCAGCACCGGACAGGGTACTGAAAAACTGTTTTTT | CASSTGQGTEKLFF | 14 | TRBD1 | TRBJ1-4 | TRBV5-8 | NA
TGTGCCAGTAGACCGCGCCATGGAGACAGGGGGCTCTACACCTTC | CASRPRHGDRGLYTF | 15 | TRBD1 | TRBJ1-2 | TRBV19 | once
TGTGCCAGCAGTTTCCCACGGACGGGGCGGGGGGACGAGCAGTACTTC | CASSFPRTGRGDEQYF | 16 | TRBD2 | TRBJ2-7 | TRBV28 | NA
TGTGCCAGCTCACCGGTACAGGCGACACCAACTAATGAAAAACTGTTTTTT | CASSPVQATPTNEKLFF | 17 | NA | TRBJ1-4 | TRBV18 | few